This record concerns one TCR beta chain sequence. The library protocol tagged individual cDNA molecules with unique molecular identifiers. TCRdb analysed the 5' RACE reads with MiXCR anew, one entry per CDR3 protein. This sample has 98,000 or so distinct CDR3 sequences, with roughly 11% found just once. Germline V gene sequence: CDR1 SGHRS, CDR2 YFSETQ. This CDR3 is built from 15 residues. The junction had 8 bases not matched to a gene; V was cut back by 0 bases and J by 8 bases. The data originate from a study of early T cells in non-severe SARS-CoV-2 infection. On the study more broadly: Unsorted whole-blood RNA was sequenced in bulk, leaving chains unpaired.

This chain joins TRBV5-1 and TRBJ2-4, with TRBD2 identical over 7 bases. This clonotype was sampled from an adult who was a healthcare worker with PCR-confirmed SARS-CoV-2 infection or an uninfected control (not recorded which). The material sequenced was whole blood. The CDR3 spells CASSLVLAGDDIQYF. CDR3 DNA: TGCGCCAGCAGCTTGGTTTTGGCGGGGGACGACATTCAGTACTTC.